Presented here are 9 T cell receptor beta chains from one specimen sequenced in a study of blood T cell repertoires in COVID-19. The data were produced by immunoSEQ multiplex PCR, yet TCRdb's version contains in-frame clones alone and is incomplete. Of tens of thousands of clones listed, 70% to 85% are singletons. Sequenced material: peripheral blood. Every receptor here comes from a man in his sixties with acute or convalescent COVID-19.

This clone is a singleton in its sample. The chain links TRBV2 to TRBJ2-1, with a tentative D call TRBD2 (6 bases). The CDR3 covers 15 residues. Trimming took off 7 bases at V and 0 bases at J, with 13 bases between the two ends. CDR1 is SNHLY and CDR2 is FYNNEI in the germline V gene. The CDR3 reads CASTSGLSSYNEQFF. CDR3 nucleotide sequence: TGTGCCAGCACCTCGGGACTGTCCTCCTACAATGAGCAGTTCTTC. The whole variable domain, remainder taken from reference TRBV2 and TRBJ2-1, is EPEVTQTPSHQVTQMGQEVILRCVPISNHLYFYWYRQILGQKVEFLVSFYNNEISEKSEIFDDQFSVERPDGSNFTLKIRSTKLEDSAMYFCASTSGLSSYNEQFFGPGTRLTVL.

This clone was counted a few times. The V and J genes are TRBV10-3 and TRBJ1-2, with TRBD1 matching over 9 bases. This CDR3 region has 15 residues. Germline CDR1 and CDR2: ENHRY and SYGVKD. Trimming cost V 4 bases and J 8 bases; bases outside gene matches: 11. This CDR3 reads CAISGQQGATRGYTF. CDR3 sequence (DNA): TGTGCCATCAGTGGGCAACAGGGGGCCACTAGGGGCTACACCTTC.

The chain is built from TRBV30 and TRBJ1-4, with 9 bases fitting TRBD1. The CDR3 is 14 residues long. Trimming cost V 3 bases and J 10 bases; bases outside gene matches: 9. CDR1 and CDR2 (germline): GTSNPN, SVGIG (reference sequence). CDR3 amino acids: CAWSSGTGHGKLFF. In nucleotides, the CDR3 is TGTGCCTGGAGCTCCGGGACAGGGCACGGAAAACTGTTTTTT.

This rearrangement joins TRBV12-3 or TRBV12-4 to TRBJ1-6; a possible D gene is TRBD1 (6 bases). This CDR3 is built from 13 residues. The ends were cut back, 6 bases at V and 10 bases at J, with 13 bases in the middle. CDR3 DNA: TGTGCCAGCAGCTCCCTTGGGGGCTCACCCCTCCACTTT. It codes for CASSSLGGSPLHF.

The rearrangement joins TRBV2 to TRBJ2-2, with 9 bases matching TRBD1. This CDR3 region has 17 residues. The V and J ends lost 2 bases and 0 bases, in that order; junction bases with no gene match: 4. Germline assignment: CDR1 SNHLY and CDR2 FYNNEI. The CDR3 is CASSEWGDRANTGELFF. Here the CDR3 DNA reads TGTGCCAGCAGTGAATGGGGGGACAGGGCGAACACCGGGGAGCTGTTTTTT.

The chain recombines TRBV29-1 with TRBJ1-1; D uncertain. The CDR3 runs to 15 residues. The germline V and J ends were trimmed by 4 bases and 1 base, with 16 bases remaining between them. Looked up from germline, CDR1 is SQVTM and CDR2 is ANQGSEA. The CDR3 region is CSVGRLLPSNTEAFF. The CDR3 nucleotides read TGCAGCGTTGGGAGACTGCTTCCCTCGAACACTGAAGCTTTCTTT. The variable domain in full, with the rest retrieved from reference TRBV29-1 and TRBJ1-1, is SAVISQKPSRDICQRGTSLTIQCQVDSQVTMMFWYRQQPGQSLTLIATANQGSEATYESGFVIDKFPISRPNLTFSTLTVSNMSPEDSSIYLCSVGRLLPSNTEAFFGQGTRLTVV.

The CDR3 reads CASSEVRTGWGGVSNQPQHF. As DNA, the CDR3 is TGTGCCAGCAGTGAAGTGCGGACAGGGTGGGGGGGTGTGAGCAATCAGCCCCAGCATTTT. The V gene is TRBV6-1, the J gene TRBJ1-5; 8 nucleotides agree with TRBD1. From germline, CDR1 is MNHNS and CDR2 SASEGT. Unmatched junction bases numbered 15, after V lost 1 base and J lost 1 base. This CDR3 is 20 amino acids long.

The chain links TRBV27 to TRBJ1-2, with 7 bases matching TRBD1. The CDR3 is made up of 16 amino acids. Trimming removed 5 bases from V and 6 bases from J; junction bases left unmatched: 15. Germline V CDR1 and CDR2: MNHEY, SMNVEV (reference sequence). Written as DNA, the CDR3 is TGTGCCAGCAGTACGGGGTGGGGACAGCAGAGGGATGGCTACACCTTC. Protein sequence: CASSTGWGQQRDGYTF.

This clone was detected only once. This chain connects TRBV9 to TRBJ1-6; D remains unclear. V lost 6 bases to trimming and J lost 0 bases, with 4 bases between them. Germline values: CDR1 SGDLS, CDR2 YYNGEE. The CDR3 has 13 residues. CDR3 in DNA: TGTGCCAGCACGGGCTCCTATAATTCACCCCTCCACTTT. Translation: CASTGSYNSPLHF. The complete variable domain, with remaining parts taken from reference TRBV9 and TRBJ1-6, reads DSGVTQTPKHLITATGQRVTLRCSPRSGDLSVYWYQQSLDQGLQFLIQYYNGEERAKGNILERFSAQQFPDLHSELNLSSLELGDSALYFCASTGSYNSPLHFGNGTRLTVT.